This T cell receptor beta chain originates from a study of cytomegalovirus exposure and HLA in healthy donors. Study-wide findings and caveats: The tendency of first-cohort TCR clusters to co-occur in the approximately 120 validation repertoires was identified by a subsequent analysis. Among TCR beta chains, those listed as cytomegalovirus-associated numbered about 160. Reports indicated that the classifier achieved high specificity and sensitivity in diagnosing cytomegalovirus status.

The CDR3 contains 11 residues. Germline V gene data show CDR1 as MNHEY and CDR2 as SVGAGI. Trimming cost V 10 bases and J 4 bases, with 8 bases left between them. This clone has a single count. Its antigen is unidentified. Separation from the roughly 600-subject first cohort characterized the approximately 130-subject validation cohort, to which the donors belonged. Using immunoSEQ multiplex PCR, the repertoire was profiled, and TCRdb retains in-frame clones only, with some absent. The sample records about 160,000 clones, roughly 91% being singletons. Input material: PBMCs. V is TRBV6-5 and J is TRBJ2-1; a possible D gene is TRBD2 (6 bases). The TCR originated in a woman aged 18-29 years in good health and CMV-seropositive. This CDR3 reads CATLAYNEQFF. The CDR3 bases are TGTGCCACCCTAGCGTACAATGAGCAGTTCTTC.